Included here is one TCR beta chain sequence, with context. Antigen specificity is unknown. Additional autoimmune diseases, uncontrolled infections, pregnancy or lactation disqualified patients. Clinical symptoms and serum thyroxine were used for diagnosis; TRAb, thyroid ultrasound and orbital computed tomography were also relied on. The data are from a study of Graves' ophthalmopathy and Graves' hyperthyroidism. Study results and limitations: Ophthalmopathy versus stable hyperthyroidism: 13-signature model gave 85% to 90% sensitivity, 75% to 83% specificity. Blood also held most thyroid clonotypes expanded above 0.001 frequency.

TCR beta CDR3 regions were amplified from RNA transcripts. HTBI-primed first-round RT-PCR preceded second-round multiplex PCR. One entry per CDR3 protein, called by TCRdb with MiXCR from the multiplex PCR reads. The top ten clones hold around 40% of a sample with almost 750,000 distinct CDR3 sequences, roughly two fifths of them seen once. Sequencing used peripheral blood. The source is an adult man with Graves' ophthalmopathy.

The CDR3 region has the DNA TGTGCCATCAGGGCGGGGCAGGGGCCTGGGGAGCAGTACTTC. This codes for CAIRAGQGPGEQYF. J is TRBJ2-7 and V is TRBV10-3, with D tentatively TRBD1 or TRBD2 (6 bases each). CDR3 length equals 14 residues. The V and J ends lost 6 bases and 7 bases respectively, with 19 bases between them. The germline gives CDR1 ENHRY, CDR2 SYGVKD.